This record covers a single T cell receptor beta chain. Antigen: not known. This sample was taken from a study of T cells expressing NK-cell markers. Study in general: It was from sorted CD3+CD56+NKG2C+, CD3+CD56+NKG2C- and CD3+CD56-NKG2C+ T cells that TCR beta repertoires came. Just one sequenced donor of eight was HCMV-seronegative, while seven were seropositive. Study-level results: It is unclear if expanded NKG2C-expressing clones target HCMV antigens.

5'RACE template switching with UMIs generated TCR beta cDNA. TCRdb reanalyzed the 5' RACE reads and collapses them to one entry per CDR3 protein, without DNA. The table lists 500,000 to 700,000 distinct CDR3 sequences. The CDR3 loop spans 15 amino acids. Germline V gene lookup returns CDR1 LGHNT and CDR2 FRNRAP. Sequenced: blood T cells: a sorted CD56 or NKG2C T cell subset, CD4+ or CD8+ T cells, or bulk PBMC T cells (not recorded which). The chain has TRBV12-5 and TRBJ2-1; the D call of TRBD2 rests on TCRdb alone, since no DNA is present to check it. The origin of this receptor is a man younger than 35 in good health. The CDR3: CASGFFASGMDEQFF.